These 15 T cell receptor beta chains were all obtained from the same sample, sequenced in a study of blood T cell repertoires in COVID-19. Using immunoSEQ multiplex PCR, the repertoire was profiled, and TCRdb retains in-frame clones only, with some absent. In the table there are around 400,000 clones, 70% to 90% of which are singletons. The specimen was peripheral blood. The source is a woman in her twenties or thirties with COVID-19, enrolled during active disease.

The chain joins TRBV18 to TRBJ2-5; possibly TRBD2 for D (5 bases). The germline gives CDR1 KGHSH, CDR2 LQKENI. Trimming shortened V by 0 bases and J by 9 bases, and 5 bases separated the two germline ends. CDR3 length equals 11 residues. In DNA form, the CDR3 reads TGTGCCAGCTCACCACCGGAGGCCCAGTACTTC. It translates to CASSPPEAQYF.

The chain has TRBV27 and TRBJ1-1; 8 bases map to TRBD1. Germline loops: CDR1 MNHEY, CDR2 SMNVEV (reference sequence). The CDR3 loop spans 16 amino acids. V was clipped by 4 bases and J by 0 bases; unmatched bases: 7. Written as DNA, the CDR3 is TGTGCCAGCAGTTCCGCCCCGACAGGGGTGAACACTGAAGCTTTCTTT. Translation: CASSSAPTGVNTEAFF.

The chain links TRBV10-3 to TRBJ1-2, with 8 bases identical to TRBD1. V shed 8 bases and J 7 bases; nucleotides not matched to a gene: 9. Germline-derived CDR1 and CDR2 are ENHRY and SYGVKD. The CDR3 contains 13 residues. In DNA form, the CDR3 reads TGTGCCATCCGGGACAGGCCGTTCGTTGGCTACACCTTC. It encodes CAIRDRPFVGYTF.

The chain has TRBV28 and TRBJ1-1, with D tentatively TRBD1 (5 bases). V dropped 7 bases and J dropped 5 bases, with 17 bases sitting between them. Germline lookup yields CDR1 MDHEN and CDR2 SYDVKM. This CDR3 region has 14 residues. In DNA, the CDR3 is TGTGCCAGCATTAACCCTACCAGGGTGACTGAAGCTTTCTTT. Protein product: CASINPTRVTEAFF.

CDR3 nucleotide sequence: TGTGCCAGCAGCTTCCGCCCGGCGGCTGGGGCCAACGTCCTGACTTTC. Its translation is CASSFRPAAGANVLTF. The chain employs TRBV9 and TRBJ2-6; D is unclear. Germline V lookup: CDR1 SGDLS, CDR2 YYNGEE. This CDR3 spans 16 amino acids. Trimming removed 4 bases at V and 2 bases at J, with 13 bases between.

The rearrangement joins TRBV11-2 to TRBJ2-3, with 8 bases that match TRBD2. The CDR3 is 14 amino acids. CDR1 is SGHAT, CDR2 FQNNGV, per germline. V lost 8 bases to trimming and J lost 5 bases; unmatched junction nucleotides: 9. In DNA, the CDR3 is TGTGCCAGCCCGGGGCGGGAGGCCGGAGATACGCAGTATTTT. Its translation is CASPGREAGDTQYF.

The CDR3 is CASSIGGGQNTEAFF. In nucleotides, the CDR3 is TGTGCCAGCAGCATCGGCGGGGGACAGAACACTGAAGCTTTCTTT. The chain combines TRBV7-9 with TRBJ1-1, with D possibly TRBD1 on 6 matching bases. This CDR3 has 15 residues. In germline, CDR1 is SEHNR, CDR2 FQNEAQ (reference sequence). Trimming stripped 5 bases from V and 1 base from J, with 14 bases between.

V gene TRBV28 combines with J gene TRBJ1-1, with 9 bases identical to TRBD1. Losses at the gene ends were 4 bases for V and 3 bases for J; bases not matched to a gene: 6. CDR1 and CDR2 from the germline V gene are MDHEN and SYDVKM. The CDR3 has 15 amino acids. Written as DNA, the CDR3 is TGTGCCAGCAGTTCCTCGGGACAGGGATACACTGAAGCTTTCTTT. Its translation: CASSSSGQGYTEAFF.

The rearrangement uses TRBV3-1 (or the pseudogene TRBV3-2) and TRBJ2-7, with 7 positions matching TRBD1. J lost 1 base, V lost 4 bases, and 4 bases had no gene match. The CDR3 is 14 residues long. The V gene's germline CDR1 is LGHDT and CDR2 YNNKEL (reference sequence). CDR3 nucleotides: TGTGCCAGCAGCCCCAACAGGGGATCCTACGAGCAGTACTTC. Translating it yields CASSPNRGSYEQYF.

This chain connects TRBV24-1 to TRBJ2-2; TRBD2 matches 7 bases. CDR1 is KGHDR and CDR2 is SFDVKD in the germline V gene. Trimming took 2 bases from V and 3 from J; bases not matched to a gene: 11. The CDR3 consists of 18 residues. CDR3 nucleotide sequence: TGTGCCACCAGTGATTGGGAAACTAGCGCTCCGGACACCGGGGAGCTGTTTTTT. Translation: CATSDWETSAPDTGELFF.

In this sample, this clone turned up a few times. The chain combines TRBV5-1 with TRBJ2-5; D perhaps matches TRBD1 (6 bases). Trimming shortened V by 0 bases and J by 4 bases, and 13 bases separated the two germline ends. Germline V gene data show CDR1 as SGHRS and CDR2 as YFSETQ. This CDR3 spans 15 amino acids. CDR3 sequence (DNA): TGCGCCAGCAGCTTGGGGGCCCAGGGGCCAGAGACCCAGTACTTC. It specifies CASSLGAQGPETQYF.

The J gene is TRBJ2-7, the V gene TRBV3-1 (or the pseudogene TRBV3-2), with 9 nucleotides matching TRBD2. Germline V lookup: CDR1 LGHDT, CDR2 YNNKEL (reference sequence). This CDR3 contains 14 residues. V lost 5 bases, J lost 7 bases, and 9 bases stayed unmatched. CDR3 sequence (DNA): TGTGCCAGCAGCTCTCCGGGACTAGCTTCTGAGCAGTACTTC. Residues: CASSSPGLASEQYF.

The chain links TRBV30 to TRBJ1-1; unclear D gene. The CDR3 is made up of 14 amino acids. From germline, CDR1 is GTSNPN and CDR2 SVGIG (reference sequence). V lost 7 bases and J 3 bases, leaving 18 bases between the germline ends. The CDR3, as DNA: TGTGCCTCACGGGCGGCGGGCTTTTACACTGAAGCTTTCTTT. Translation gives CASRAAGFYTEAFF.

This clone was counted once. The chain uses TRBV10-2 and TRBJ2-5; 7 bases are shared with TRBD2. J lost 2 bases, V lost 6 bases, and 6 bases had no gene match. The germline V gene has CDR1 WSHSY and CDR2 SAAADI. This CDR3 contains 14 residues. The CDR3 bases are TGCGCCAGCAGGGGGAGGGAATGGCAAGAGACCCAGTACTTC. As protein: CASRGREWQETQYF.

The rearrangement uses TRBV5-4 and TRBJ2-5; 8 positions match TRBD1. The CDR3 is 15 amino acids. V lost 4 bases, J lost 5 bases, and 10 bases stayed unmatched. In germline, CDR1 is SGHNT, CDR2 YYREEE (reference sequence). In DNA form, the CDR3 reads TGTGCCAGCAGCGTACCCGGGACAGGAGGGGAGACCCAGTACTTC. It yields the protein CASSVPGTGGETQYF.